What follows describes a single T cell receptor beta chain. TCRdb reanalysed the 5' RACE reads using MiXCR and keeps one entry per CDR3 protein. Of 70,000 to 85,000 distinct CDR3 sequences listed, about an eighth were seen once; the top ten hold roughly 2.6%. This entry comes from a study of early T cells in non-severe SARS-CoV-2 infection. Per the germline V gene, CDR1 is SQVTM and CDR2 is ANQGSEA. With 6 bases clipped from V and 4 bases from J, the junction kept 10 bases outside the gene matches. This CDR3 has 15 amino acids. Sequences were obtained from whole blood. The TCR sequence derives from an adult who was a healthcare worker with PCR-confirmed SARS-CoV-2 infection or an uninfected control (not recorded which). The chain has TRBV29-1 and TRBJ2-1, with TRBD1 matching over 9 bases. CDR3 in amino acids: CSVNPGTGQYNEQFF. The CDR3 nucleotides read TGCAGCGTGAACCCCGGGACAGGGCAATACAATGAGCAGTTCTTC.